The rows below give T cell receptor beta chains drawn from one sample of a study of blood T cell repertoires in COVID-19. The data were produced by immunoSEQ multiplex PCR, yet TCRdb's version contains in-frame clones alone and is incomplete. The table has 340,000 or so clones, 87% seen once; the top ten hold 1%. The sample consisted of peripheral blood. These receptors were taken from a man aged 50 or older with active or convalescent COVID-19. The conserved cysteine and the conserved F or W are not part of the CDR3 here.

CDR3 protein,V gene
ASSPPGLAEQY,TRBV18
ASSPGTGYEQY,TRBV7-6
AWSMGGDQPQH,TRBV30
ASSPDRGFYEQY,TRBV7-2
ASSRHSSGNTIY,TRBV7-9
ASSDQGAGYGYT,TRBV2
ASSQGVGGVVTEAF,TRBV4-3
ASSFFGLGTGELF,TRBV7-2
ASSPNREDTQY,TRBV7-7
ASSQVGIPETQY,TRBV4-2
ASSPSLGAGTEAF,TRBV7-9
ASSPRQGEPGANVLT,TRBV7-9
ASSLRSGSASYEQY,TRBV5-1
ASSSTGEIGETQY,TRBV5-1
ASSLGTGGTEAF,TRBV28
ASSETSGRSNTQY,TRBV2
ASRPNTGGTEAF,TRBV6-5
ASRARDTSYEQY,TRBV6-5
ATSSIREGNEQF,TRBV15
ASSFSQGGNEQF,TRBV5-1
ASGTSLYEQY,TRBV28
ASSTPPSGRAFRNEQF,TRBV2
ASSHSGQGSTEAF,TRBV3-1/TRBV3-2
ASSSLSARTDTQY,TRBV6-5
ASSFFGNGYT,TRBV12-3/TRBV12-4
ASSLQGWDIQY,TRBV12-3/TRBV12-4
ASSFSGQARGDTQY,TRBV19
ASSLLGGANEKLF,TRBV5-5
ASSRYVQGKQFMTEAF,TRBV21-1
ASSPFSSTGQPYGYT,TRBV7-9
ASSVRGRGYEQY,TRBV9
ASSTQGVHDQPQH,TRBV5-6
ASSSTEGFEKLF,TRBV19
ASSSGQGDTIY,TRBV5-1
ASSPGTSYEQY,TRBV19
ASSFAWGGRGQETQY,TRBV7-6
ASSLSRDRGRDQPQH,TRBV18
ASSLDARGYEQY,TRBV7-9
ASSPPQDSKASPLH,TRBV28
ASSSGQGAPNEKLF,TRBV5-6
ASSPVRGQHQPQH,TRBV7-2
ASSPGDRLSYNEQF,TRBV5-1
ASSYSTGSYYEQY,TRBV6-2/TRBV6-3
AWNPGEPNEKLF,TRBV30
ASSSGTGTAYEQY,TRBV6-5
ASSLEMLAGAGEQY,TRBV11-2
ASSIRGRPGQPQH,TRBV27
ASSKDSLNTEAF,TRBV5-1
ASSSGQETQY,TRBV5-1
ASSPLLGLADYNEQF,TRBV3-1/TRBV3-2
ASSSFWTNNEQF,TRBV7-9
ASSYPNNQPQH,TRBV6-6
SASGLVEETQY,TRBV20-1
ASSATGGFSGNTIY,TRBV5-6
ASSSNRLAGYNEQF,TRBV7-9
AISDGQGGSNQPQH,TRBV10-3
ASSQGPTSGVYNEQF,TRBV4-1
ASSLGQGAYGYT,TRBV28
ASSLAPGAGEKLF,TRBV7-9
ASHSSRGARNSPLH,TRBV7-2